The source of this T cell receptor (beta chain) is a study of cytomegalovirus exposure and HLA in healthy donors. Turning to the study itself: Earlier sequencing of 150 million to 200 million T cells yielded about 120 million unique TCR beta sequences. HLA-typed donors were the source of 83 million or so unique TCRs held in an early data release.

Notes on this clone: Its antigen is currently unknown.

Per germline, CDR1 SNHLY and CDR2 FYNNEI. The ends lost 1 base at V and 1 base at J; junction bases unmatched: 5. CDR3 length: 16 residues. The study's findings and limits: The study put 150 or so TCR beta chains on its list as cytomegalovirus-associated. TCR beta V- and J-gene trimming, according to a later analysis, was linked to a missense DCLRE1C variant.

Vbeta (60) and Jbeta (13) primers were used in the PCR. Sequencing was performed with immunoSEQ multiplex PCR; in TCRdb, only in-frame clones are kept and a portion is missing. The sample includes about 150,000 clones, about four fifths of them seen just once. The V and J genes are TRBV2 and TRBJ2-5, with 8 bases aligning to TRBD2. The TCR sequence derives from a man aged 50-60 years in good health and CMV-seropositive. The sample consisted of PBMCs. This CDR3 is CASSEGAGGPQETQYF. In DNA, the CDR3 is TGTGCCAGCAGTGAAGGTGCGGGAGGTCCCCAAGAGACCCAGTACTTC.